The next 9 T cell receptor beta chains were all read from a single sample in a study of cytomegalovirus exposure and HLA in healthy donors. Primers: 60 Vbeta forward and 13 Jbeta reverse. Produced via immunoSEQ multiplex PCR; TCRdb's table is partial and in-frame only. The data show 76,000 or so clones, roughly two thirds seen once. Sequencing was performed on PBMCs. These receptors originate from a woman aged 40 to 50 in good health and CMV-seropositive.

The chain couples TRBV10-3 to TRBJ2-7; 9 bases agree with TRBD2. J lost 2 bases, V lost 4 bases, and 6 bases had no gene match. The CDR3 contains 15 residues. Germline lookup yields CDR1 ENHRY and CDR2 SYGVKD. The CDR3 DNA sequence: TGTGCCATCAGTGGGATAGCGGGGGAGGCCTACGAGCAGTACTTC. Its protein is CAISGIAGEAYEQYF.

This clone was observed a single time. This CDR3 is CASSRGQYNEQFF. In DNA form, the CDR3 reads TGTGCCAGCAGCAGAGGACAGTACAATGAGCAGTTCTTC. The V and J genes are TRBV5-6 and TRBJ2-1; tentatively, D is TRBD1 (6 bases). The CDR3 covers 13 residues. Germline-derived CDR1 and CDR2 are SGHDT and YYEEEE. Trimming removed 4 bases at V and 4 bases at J, with 9 bases between.

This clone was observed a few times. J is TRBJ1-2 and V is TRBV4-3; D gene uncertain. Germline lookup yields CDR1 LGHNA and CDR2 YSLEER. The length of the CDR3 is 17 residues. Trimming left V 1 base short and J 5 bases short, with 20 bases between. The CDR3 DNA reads TGCGCCAGCAGCCAAGTAAGCAATGGCCCAGGACTGTATGGCTACACCTTC. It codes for CASSQVSNGPGLYGYTF.

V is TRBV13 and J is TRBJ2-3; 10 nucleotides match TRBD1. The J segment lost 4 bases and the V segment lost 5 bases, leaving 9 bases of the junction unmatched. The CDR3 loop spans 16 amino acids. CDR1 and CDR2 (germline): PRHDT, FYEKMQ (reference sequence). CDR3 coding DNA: TGTGCCAGCAGCCCGGGACAGGGGCCCAAGGCAGATACGCAGTATTTT. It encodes CASSPGQGPKADTQYF.

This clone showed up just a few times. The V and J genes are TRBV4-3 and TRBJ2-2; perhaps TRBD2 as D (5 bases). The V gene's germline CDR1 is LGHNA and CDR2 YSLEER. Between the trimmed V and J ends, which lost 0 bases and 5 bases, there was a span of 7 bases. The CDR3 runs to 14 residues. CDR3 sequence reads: CASSQDRGTGELFF. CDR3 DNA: TGCGCCAGCAGCCAAGATCGGGGAACCGGGGAGCTGTTTTTT.

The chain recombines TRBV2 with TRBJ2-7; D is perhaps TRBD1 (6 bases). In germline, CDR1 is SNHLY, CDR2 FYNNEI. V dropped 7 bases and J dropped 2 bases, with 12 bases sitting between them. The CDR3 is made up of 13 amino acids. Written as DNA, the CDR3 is TGTGCCAGCACTAGGACAGTGGCCTACGAGCAGTACTTC. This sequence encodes CASTRTVAYEQYF.

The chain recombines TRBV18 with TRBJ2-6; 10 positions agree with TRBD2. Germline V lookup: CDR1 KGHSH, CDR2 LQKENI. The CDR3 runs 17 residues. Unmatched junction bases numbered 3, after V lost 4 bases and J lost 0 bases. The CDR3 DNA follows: TGTGCCAGCTCACTGAGGACTAGCGGCTCTGGGGCCAACGTCCTGACTTTC. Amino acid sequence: CASSLRTSGSGANVLTF.

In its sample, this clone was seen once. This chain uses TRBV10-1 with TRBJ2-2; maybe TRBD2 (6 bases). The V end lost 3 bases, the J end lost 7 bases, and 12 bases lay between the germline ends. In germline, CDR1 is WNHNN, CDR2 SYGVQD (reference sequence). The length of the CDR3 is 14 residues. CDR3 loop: CASSDGGMGGELFF. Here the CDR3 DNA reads TGCGCCAGCAGTGACGGCGGGATGGGCGGGGAGCTGTTTTTT.

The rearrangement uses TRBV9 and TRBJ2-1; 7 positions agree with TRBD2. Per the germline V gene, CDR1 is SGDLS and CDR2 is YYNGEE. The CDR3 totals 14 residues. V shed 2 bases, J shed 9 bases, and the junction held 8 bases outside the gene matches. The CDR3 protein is CASSVGGSAGEQFF. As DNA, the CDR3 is TGTGCCAGCAGCGTGGGGGGGAGCGCCGGTGAGCAGTTCTTC.